A single sample is the source of the 11 T cell receptor beta chains below, sequenced in a study of T-cell reconstitution after alpha-beta-depleted transplantation in children. The library targeted TCRbeta and was prepared with unique molecular identifiers. TCRdb ran MiXCR on the PCR reads and lists one entry per CDR3 protein. The table includes 300,000 to 400,000 distinct CDR3 sequences, 23% detected once. Sequencing used PBMCs, mostly from graft donor cells, obtained 180 days after TCRalphabeta/CD19-depleted stem cell transplant. The receptor source for this set is a male patient younger than 18 who had a stem cell transplant for acute lymphoblastic leukemia, so the T cells may come from the graft donor.

The chain links TRBV10-3 to TRBJ2-7; 13 bases match TRBD2. The CDR3 is made up of 16 amino acids. Unmatched junction bases numbered 7, after V lost 7 bases and J lost 1 base. The germline V gene has CDR1 ENHRY and CDR2 SYGVKD. The CDR3 DNA reads as TGTGCCATCACCGGGACTAGCGGGGCTCAGTCCTACGAGCAGTACTTC. Translating it yields CAITGTSGAQSYEQYF.

The chain couples TRBV29-1 to TRBJ2-1; D is unclear. Germline CDR1 is SQVTM and CDR2 is ANQGSEA. This CDR3 comprises 12 residues. V was trimmed by 7 bases and J by 8 bases, leaving 15 bases between them. CDR3 DNA sequence: TGCAGCGCCAGTAAAGATCGCTATGAGCAGTTCTTC. This sequence encodes CSASKDRYEQFF.

This clonotype appeared a few times. The chain joins TRBV6-1 to TRBJ2-3; D assignment may be TRBD1 or TRBD2 (6 bases each). This CDR3 is 16 amino acids long. V was pared by 6 bases and J by 4 bases, with 20 bases between. Germline CDR1 is MNHNS and CDR2 is SASEGT. The CDR3 region is CASRIIAEGGSDTQYF. CDR3 DNA: TGTGCCAGCAGAATAATAGCGGAGGGGGGATCAGATACGCAGTATTTT.

This chain links TRBV5-6 with TRBJ2-1; possibly TRBD2 for D (6 bases). Germline lookup yields CDR1 SGHDT and CDR2 YYEEEE. The CDR3 is 16 residues long. Trimming took off 0 bases at V and 10 bases at J, with 20 bases between the two ends. CDR3 in amino acids: CASSLGWAGRPQEQFF. CDR3 bases: TGTGCCAGCAGCTTGGGGTGGGCGGGACGGCCTCAGGAGCAGTTCTTC.

The rearrangement uses TRBV11-2 and TRBJ2-1, with D possibly TRBD2 on 6 matching bases. Trimming cost V 5 bases and J 4 bases, with 15 bases left between them. Germline CDR1 SGHAT, CDR2 FQNNGV. The CDR3 contains 15 residues. The CDR3: CASSPGRAGYNEQFF. CDR3 DNA sequence: TGTGCCAGCAGCCCCGGGCGGGCGGGGTACAATGAGCAGTTCTTC.

The V and J genes are TRBV15 and TRBJ2-7; D possibly corresponds to TRBD1 (5 bases). The germline CDR1 and CDR2 sequences are LNHNV and YYDKDF (reference sequence). The germline V and J ends were trimmed by 0 bases and 2 bases, with 14 bases remaining between them. CDR3 size: 16 residues. The CDR3: CATSREGQVLPYEQYF. The CDR3 DNA reads as TGTGCCACCAGCAGAGAGGGGCAGGTTTTGCCCTACGAGCAGTACTTC.

In this sample, this clonotype turned up a few times. This chain uses TRBV5-1 with TRBJ2-1; D may be TRBD2 (5 bases). Trimming took off 3 bases at V and 2 bases at J, with 12 bases between the two ends. Per germline, CDR1 SGHRS and CDR2 YFSETQ. CDR3 length equals 15 residues. The chain's CDR3 is CASSSSAAAYNEQFF. Written as DNA, the CDR3 is TGCGCCAGCAGCTCATCGGCAGCGGCCTACAATGAGCAGTTCTTC.

The chain carries TRBV7-3 and TRBJ1-2; TRBD1 aligns across 7 bases. This CDR3 is built from 13 residues. Germline V gene data show CDR1 as SGHTA and CDR2 as FQGTGA. V lost 4 bases to trimming and J lost 8 bases; unmatched junction nucleotides: 7. CDR3 bases: TGTGCCAGCAGCTCCAAACCAGGGGGAGGCTACACCTTC. This sequence encodes CASSSKPGGGYTF.

This clonotype was detected a few times. The V call is TRBV11-1, the J call TRBJ2-3, with 9 bases fitting TRBD1. CDR1 is SGHAT, CDR2 FQDESV, per germline (reference sequence). This CDR3 comprises 18 residues. After removal of 8 bases from V and 2 bases from J, the junction contained 17 bases not matched to a gene. This CDR3 reads CASPKGTGWTAPTDTQYF. As DNA, the CDR3 is TGTGCCAGCCCAAAGGGGACAGGGTGGACGGCCCCCACAGATACGCAGTATTTT.

The chain links TRBV6-2 or TRBV6-3 to TRBJ2-3; 8 bases agree with TRBD2. The trim removed 2 bases at V and 2 bases at J, leaving 12 bases unmatched. The CDR3 consists of 18 residues. Germline values: CDR1 MNHEY, CDR2 SVGEGT. Here the CDR3 reads CASSYPREAILATDTQYF. The CDR3 DNA sequence: TGTGCCAGCAGTTACCCGCGGGAGGCTATCCTCGCCACAGATACGCAGTATTTT.

This rearrangement joins TRBV2 to TRBJ2-3; no clear D. CDR3 length: 14 amino acids. Germline V gene sequence: CDR1 SNHLY, CDR2 FYNNEI. V was shortened by 6 bases and J by 1 base, with 11 bases between the two germline ends. Written as DNA, the CDR3 is TGTGCCAGCAGACAGATCAGTGGCACAGATACGCAGTATTTT. Protein sequence: CASRQISGTDTQYF.